This T cell receptor beta chain was recovered during a study of blood T cell repertoires in COVID-19. Background on the study: Acute-phase and convalescent COVID-19 samples originated in the United States, Italy and Spain. From T cells, B-cell-depleted T cells, or PBMCs came the material, which was cDNA or gDNA.

This CDR3 is built from 13 residues. Germline V gives CDR1 SGHTA, CDR2 FQGTGA. Trimming at V came to 5 bases and at J to 6 bases, leaving 7 bases not matched to a gene. Authors' processing steps: Researchers report that nucleated cell counts were estimated from reference gene primer amplification. TCRdb's copy holds only in-frame clones and misses some; the assay was immunoSEQ multiplex PCR. V, J and clone size reflect that table, while D and trimming were determined from the DNA. Of 110,000 or so clones detected, 60% to 85% appear once; the ten largest clones hold 5.5% to 7%. This sequence joins TRBV7-3 and TRBJ2-7; TRBD1 agrees at 7 bases. Sequencing was done on a sample of peripheral blood. This sequence was found in an older man with acute or convalescent COVID-19. CDR3 in amino acids: CASSLGTASEQYF. In nucleotides, the CDR3 is TGTGCCAGCAGCCTCGGGACAGCCAGCGAGCAGTACTTC.